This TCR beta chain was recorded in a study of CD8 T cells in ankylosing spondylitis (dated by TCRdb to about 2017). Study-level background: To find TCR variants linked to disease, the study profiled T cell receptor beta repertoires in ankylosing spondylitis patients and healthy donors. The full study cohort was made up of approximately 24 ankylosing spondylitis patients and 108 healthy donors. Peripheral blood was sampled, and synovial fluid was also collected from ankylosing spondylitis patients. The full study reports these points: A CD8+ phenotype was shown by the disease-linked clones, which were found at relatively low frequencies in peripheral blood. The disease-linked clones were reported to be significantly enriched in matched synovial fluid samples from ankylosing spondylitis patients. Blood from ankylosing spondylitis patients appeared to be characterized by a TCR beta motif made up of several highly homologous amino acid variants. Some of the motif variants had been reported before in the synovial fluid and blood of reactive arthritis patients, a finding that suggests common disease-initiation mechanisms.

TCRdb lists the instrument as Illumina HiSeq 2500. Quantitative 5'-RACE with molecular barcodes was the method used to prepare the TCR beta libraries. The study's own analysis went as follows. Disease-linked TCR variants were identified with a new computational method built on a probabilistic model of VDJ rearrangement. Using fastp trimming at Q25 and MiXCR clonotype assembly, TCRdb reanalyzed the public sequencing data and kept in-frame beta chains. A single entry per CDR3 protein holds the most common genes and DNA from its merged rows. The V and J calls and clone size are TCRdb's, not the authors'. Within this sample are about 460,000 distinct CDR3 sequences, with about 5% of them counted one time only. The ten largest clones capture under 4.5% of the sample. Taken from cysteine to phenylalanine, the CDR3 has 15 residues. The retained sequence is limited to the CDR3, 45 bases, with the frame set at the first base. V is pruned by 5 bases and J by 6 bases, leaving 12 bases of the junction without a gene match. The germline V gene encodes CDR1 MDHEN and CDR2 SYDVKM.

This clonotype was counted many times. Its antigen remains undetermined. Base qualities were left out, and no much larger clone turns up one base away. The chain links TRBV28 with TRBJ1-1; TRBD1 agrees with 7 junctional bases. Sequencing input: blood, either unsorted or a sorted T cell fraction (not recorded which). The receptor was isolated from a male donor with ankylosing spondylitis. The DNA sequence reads TGTGCCAGCAGTCTCCCACGCGACAGGGTCCCTGAAGCTTTCTTT. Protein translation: CASSLPRDRVPEAFF. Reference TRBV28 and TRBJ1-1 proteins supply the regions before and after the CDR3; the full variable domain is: DVKVTQSSRYLVKRTGEKVFLECVQDMDHENMFWYRQDPGLGLRLIYFSYDVKMKEKGDIPEGYSVSREKKERFSLILESASTNQTSMYLCASSLPRDRVPEAFFGQGTRLTVV.